This is a list of T cell receptor beta chains from one sample in a study of CD8 T cells in Susac syndrome. TCRdb recomputed calls from the immunoSEQ multiplex PCR reads with MiXCR, one row per CDR3 protein. The sample consists of 150,000 or so distinct CDR3 sequences, 95% of them appearing once. The source material was CD4+ T cells from PBMCs. The receptors here all came from a human donor with Susac syndrome. CDR3s include the opening cysteine and the closing phenylalanine or tryptophan. Each record gives: CDR3 protein, CDR3 DNA, V gene, D gene, J gene, clone size. The D gene is left open where the match is weak. Size is stated for part of the rows, as once, few or many counts, or as a class when the clone is expanded.

CAWSDGQGFGYTF TGTGCCTGGAGTGATGGACAGGGGTTTGGCTACACCTTC TRBV30 TRBD1 TRBJ1-2 .
CASIPGAWNTEAFF TGTGCCAGCATTCCGGGCGCATGGAACACTGAAGCTTTCTTT TRBV28 . TRBJ1-1 .
CASSVGELAGTGELFF TGTGCCAGCAGCGTAGGTGAACTAGCGGGAACCGGGGAGCTGTTTTTT TRBV9 TRBD2 TRBJ2-2 .
CASSISGGSYNEQFF TGTGCCAGCAGTATTTCAGGGGGTTCCTACAATGAGCAGTTCTTC TRBV25-1 TRBD1 TRBJ2-1 .
CASSQGQAYQPQHF TGTGCCAGCAGCCAGGGACAGGCTTATCAGCCCCAGCATTTT TRBV3-1 TRBD1 TRBJ1-5 .
CASSQDIPTGNTIYF TGCGCCAGCAGCCAAGATATCCCAACTGGAAACACCATATATTTT TRBV4-3 . TRBJ1-3 .
CASSRDRMSYEQYF TGTGCCAGCAGCCGGGACAGAATGTCCTACGAGCAGTACTTC TRBV2 TRBD1 TRBJ2-7 .
CASSSRTSGRKETQYF TGTGCCAGCAGCTCACGGACTAGCGGGAGGAAGGAGACCCAGTACTTC TRBV7-2 TRBD2 TRBJ2-5 .
CASSADRGDTQYF TGTGCCAGCAGCGCAGACAGGGGAGATACGCAGTATTTT TRBV11-1 TRBD1 TRBJ2-3 .
CSVGAGSYEQYF TGCAGCGTCGGGGCGGGATCCTACGAGCAGTACTTC TRBV29-1 . TRBJ2-7 .
CASSRAHSNQPQHF TGTGCCAGCAGTCGGGCCCATAGCAATCAGCCCCAGCATTTT TRBV3-1 . TRBJ1-5 .
CASSPVVDRVGNTIYF TGCGCCAGCAGTCCTGTAGTGGACAGGGTCGGAAACACCATATATTTT TRBV4-1 TRBD1 TRBJ1-3 .
CASSQSSGGGYTF TGTGCCAGCAGCCAATCGTCAGGGGGTGGCTACACCTTC TRBV3-1 TRBD1 TRBJ1-2 .
CASSQDKAGVAFF TGTGCCAGCAGCCAAGATAAAGCGGGGGTGGCTTTCTTT TRBV3-1 . TRBJ1-1 .
CSVNRTSGEF TGCAGCGTCAACAGGACTAGCGGCGAATTT TRBV29-1 TRBD2 TRBJ2-3 once
CAWTRQNGEQFF TGTGCCTGGACCAGGCAGAATGGAGAGCAGTTCTTC TRBV30 . TRBJ2-1 .
CSVEAGRNIQYF TGCAGCGTTGAGGCAGGGAGAAACATTCAGTACTTC TRBV29-1 . TRBJ2-4 .
CAWSSSGGYTF TGTGCCTGGAGTTCTTCGGGTGGCTACACCTTC TRBV30 . TRBJ1-2 .
CASTVLGGSGANVLTF TGTGCCAGCACCGTTTTAGGCGGCTCTGGGGCCAACGTCCTGACTTTC TRBV3-1 . TRBJ2-6 .
CSARDSPRARDEQFF TGCAGTGCTAGAGATAGTCCGCGGGCCCGGGATGAGCAGTTCTTC TRBV20-1 . TRBJ2-1 .
CASSLTDSTEAFF TGTGCCAGCAGCTTAACAGACAGCACTGAAGCTTTCTTT TRBV7-3 . TRBJ1-1 .
CASSKQNNQPQHF TGTGCCAGCAGCAAACAGAATAATCAGCCCCAGCATTTT TRBV2 . TRBJ1-5 .
CSARQGAQGEQYF TGCAGTGCCAGACAGGGGGCGCAGGGCGAGCAGTACTTC TRBV20-1 TRBD1 TRBJ2-7 .
CASSLRGSGRSETQYF TGTGCCAGCAGCTTAAGGGGGTCGGGGAGGTCGGAGACCCAGTACTTC TRBV7-9 . TRBJ2-5 .
CASSPRTSGGPQYF TGTGCCAGCAGCCCCCGGACTAGCGGGGGACCGCAGTATTTT TRBV3-1 TRBD2 TRBJ2-3 .
CASSDRGNTGELFF TGCGCCAGCAGCGACAGGGGGAACACCGGGGAGCTGTTTTTT TRBV4-1 TRBD1 TRBJ2-2 few
CASSFNLWTGPTSGNTIYF TGTGCCAGCAGCTTTAATCTGTGGACAGGGCCTACCTCTGGAAACACCATATATTTT TRBV7-3 TRBD1 TRBJ1-3 once
CASSHPKTHQPQHF TGCGCCAGCAGTCACCCCAAAACCCATCAGCCCCAGCATTTT TRBV23-1 . TRBJ1-5 .
CATSRPLIGMAFF TGTGCCACCAGCAGACCTCTAATCGGGATGGCTTTCTTT TRBV15 . TRBJ1-1 .
CASTGEGMTQYF TGTGCCAGCACCGGAGAGGGAATGACCCAGTACTTC TRBV12-3/TRBV12-4 . TRBJ2-5 once
CGFRGNYGYTF TGCGGTTTTAGGGGCAACTATGGCTACACCTTC TRBV29-1 . TRBJ1-2 .
CASSPDPRERENTGELFF TGTGCCAGCAGCCCCGACCCCCGGGAGCGGGAGAACACCGGGGAGCTGTTTTTT TRBV14 TRBD2 TRBJ2-2 .
CASSPGWGRLDGSEQYF TGTGCCAGCAGTCCCGGATGGGGGCGATTGGATGGCAGCGAGCAGTACTTC TRBV12-3/TRBV12-4 . TRBJ2-7 .
CSAGTTNGKLFF TGCAGTGCAGGAACAACTAATGGAAAACTGTTTTTT TRBV20-1 . TRBJ1-4 .
CASSQGLAGYTDTQYF TGCGCCAGCAGCCAAGGCCTAGCGGGTTACACAGATACGCAGTATTTT TRBV4-3 TRBD2 TRBJ2-3 few
CASSFGQGDGYTF TGTGCCAGCAGTTTCGGCCAGGGGGATGGCTACACCTTC TRBV27 TRBD1 TRBJ1-2 .
CASSPTGEGYEQYF TGCGCCAGCAGCCCGACAGGGGAAGGCTACGAGCAGTACTTC TRBV5-1 TRBD1 TRBJ2-7 .
CAWSEARGSEQFF TGTGCCTGGAGTGAGGCCAGAGGGAGTGAGCAGTTCTTC TRBV30 . TRBJ2-1 .
CASRPRGGPLGAFF TGTGCCAGCCGGCCCAGGGGAGGCCCACTGGGGGCTTTCTTT TRBV7-9 . TRBJ1-1 .
CAWSGTNTGELFF TGTGCCTGGAGTGGCACGAACACCGGGGAGCTGTTTTTT TRBV30 . TRBJ2-2 .
CASSDTSGRWDTQYF TGTGCCAGCAGTGATACTAGCGGGAGGTGGGATACGCAGTATTTT TRBV6-1 TRBD2 TRBJ2-3 .
CATSSTGTTYEQYF TGTGCCACCAGCAGCACCGGGACCACCTACGAGCAGTACTTC TRBV15 . TRBJ2-7 once
CSAPNQGAGELFF TGCAGTGCGCCAAATCAAGGGGCCGGGGAGCTGTTTTTT TRBV20-1 . TRBJ2-2 .
CSASPTQGNSNQPQHF TGCAGTGCCTCTCCGACGCAGGGGAATAGCAATCAGCCCCAGCATTTT TRBV20-1 . TRBJ1-5 .